This T cell receptor (beta chain) was captured in a study of T cells in women clearing cervical HPV infection. Study-level background: Donors had HPV16-related CIN3 or worse; 2 had invasive cancer. Control women cleared a single incident HPV16 infection within 12 months. General study results and limits: Repertoire richness, not evenness, was significantly elevated in CIN3+ cases versus controls.

In regard to this clone: The antigen is unknown. The CDR3 goes on 3 residues after the read ends, and that part is filled in from the germline J gene.

Cervical HPV DNA detected by MY09/MY11 PCR, typed by dot-blot. Produced via immunoSEQ multiplex PCR; TCRdb's table is partial and in-frame only. Its table records roughly 12,000 clones. CDR1 is DFQATT and CDR2 is SNEGSKA in the germline V gene (reference sequence). This CDR3 spans 18 amino acids. The V gene lost 6 bases and the J gene lost 8 bases, with 31 bases spanning the gap. Specimen: blood buffy coat. The J gene is TRBJ1-4, the V gene TRBV20-1; D is perhaps TRBD1 (5 bases). This receptor was taken from a woman between 18 and 75 years old with a cervical HPV16 infection that either progressed to CIN3+ or cleared (not recorded which). CDR3 DNA, as far as it was read: TGCAGTGCCCGGGGGTCGGCGGGGCGCAATCGGAGAGGAGAAAAA. This gives the protein CSARGSAGRNRRGEK. Given in full, the CDR3 is CSARGSAGRNRRGEKLFF.